This T cell receptor (beta chain) stems from a study of cytomegalovirus exposure and HLA in healthy donors. The J segment lost 4 bases and the V segment lost 6 bases, leaving 7 bases of the junction unmatched. Germline CDR1 is LNHDA and CDR2 is SQIVND (reference sequence). The CDR3 is 14 residues long. Study-wide points: Earlier analysis found most TCR beta V segments productive about 90% or about 30% of the time. A later analysis found that most CMV-associated TCR beta chains appeared HLA-restricted.

Worth noting for this clone: The antigen remains unidentified.

A multiplex PCR was run with 60 Vbeta primers and 13 Jbeta primers. Here immunoSEQ multiplex PCR was the method, and the copy in TCRdb shows in-frame clones only, minus some. Of some 180,000 clones in the sample, around four fifths were seen once. The V gene is TRBV19, the J gene TRBJ1-2; 8 bases map to TRBD1. The TCR comes from a woman aged 25 to 45 in good health and CMV-seronegative. Sequencing input: PBMCs. The CDR3 loop reads CASREAGTGYGYTF. DNA of the CDR3: TGTGCCAGTAGAGAGGCCGGGACAGGCTATGGCTACACCTTC.